Below are 8 T cell receptor beta chains sequenced from a single sample in a study of blood T cell repertoires in COVID-19. Data came from immunoSEQ multiplex PCR; TCRdb stores just in-frame clones and leaves some out. The sample carries 70,000 or so clones, less than 95% recorded once. The sample taken for sequencing was peripheral blood. All receptors derive from a woman between 18 and 29 years old with acute or convalescent COVID-19.

The V call is TRBV5-1, the J call TRBJ1-1; TRBD1 aligns across 10 bases. Trimming took 2 bases from V and 1 from J; bases not matched to a gene: 8. CDR3 size: 17 residues. Germline lookup yields CDR1 SGHRS and CDR2 YFSETQ. CDR3 sequence reads: CASSFAGQGPRNTEAFF. CDR3 nucleotides: TGCGCCAGCAGCTTTGCGGGACAGGGGCCGAGGAACACTGAAGCTTTCTTT.

The chain joins TRBV20-1 to TRBJ2-7; possibly TRBD2 for D (5 bases). Trimming took 3 bases from V and 7 from J, leaving 34 bases between them. Per germline, CDR1 DFQATT and CDR2 SNEGSKA (reference sequence). This CDR3 has 19 residues. Here the CDR3 reads CSASRPRSSPPYSGREQYF. CDR3 DNA sequence: TGCAGTGCTAGTCGGCCCCGGTCTAGCCCTCCGTATTCCGGCAGAGAGCAGTACTTC.

This clone was recorded once. This chain joins TRBV27 and TRBJ1-4; no clear D gene. The CDR3 is 13 residues long. CDR1 and CDR2 (germline): MNHEY, SMNVEV (reference sequence). With 6 bases removed from V and 8 bases from J, the gap between germline ends came to 13 bases. The CDR3 reads CASRPLSREKLFF. The CDR3, as DNA: TGTGCCAGCAGACCCTTGTCACGGGAAAAACTGTTTTTT.

This clone was observed a few times. The gene calls are TRBV15 and TRBJ1-3, with TRBD1 identical over 8 bases. The CDR3 runs to 14 residues. The germline CDR1 and CDR2 sequences are LNHNV and YYDKDF (reference sequence). The ends lost 9 bases at V and 0 bases at J; junction bases unmatched: 4. The CDR3 region has the DNA TGTGCCACAAAGACAGGGGACTCTGGAAACACCATATATTTT. The encoded protein is CATKTGDSGNTIYF. The full variable domain, rest sourced from reference TRBV15 and TRBJ1-3, is DAMVIQNPRYQVTQFGKPVTLSCSQTLNHNVMYWYQQKSSQAPKLLFHYYDKDFNNEADTPDNFQSRRPNTSFCFLDIRSPGLGDTAMYLCATKTGDSGNTIYFGEGSWLTVV.

The gene calls are TRBV4-3 and TRBJ1-1, with a weak D call TRBD1 (6 bases). The CDR3 loop spans 15 amino acids. V was clipped by 0 bases and J by 0 bases, with 8 bases between them. CDR1 and CDR2 (germline): LGHNA, YSLEER. The CDR3 DNA reads as TGCGCCAGCAGCCAAGAAAGGACAGTGAACACTGAAGCTTTCTTT. Translation gives CASSQERTVNTEAFF.

The chain couples TRBV6-5 to TRBJ2-1; 7 bases are a match to TRBD1. V dropped 6 bases and J dropped 5; count of bases not matched to a gene: 7. The CDR3 sequence is 14 residues long. The germline V gene encodes CDR1 MNHEY and CDR2 SVGAGI. The CDR3 here is CASRAGTVNNEQFF. The DNA of the CDR3 is TGTGCCAGCAGGGCCGGGACAGTTAACAATGAGCAGTTCTTC.

The rearrangement joins TRBV6-1 to TRBJ1-5; D is unclear. The CDR3 totals 15 residues. Trimming pared 2 bases from V and 3 bases from J, leaving 11 bases between. CDR1 and CDR2 (germline): MNHNS, SASEGT. The CDR3 region is CASSESPTVNQPQHF. CDR3 sequence (DNA): TGTGCCAGCAGTGAAAGCCCTACTGTCAATCAGCCCCAGCATTTT.

The chain has TRBV29-1 and TRBJ2-1; D ambiguous. V shed 3 bases and J shed 7 bases, with 4 bases lying between them. Germline V CDR1 and CDR2: SQVTM, ANQGSEA. The CDR3 is 10 amino acids. The CDR3 loop is CSVDRNEQFF. In DNA, the CDR3 is TGCAGCGTTGATCGGAATGAGCAGTTCTTC.